This TCR beta chain was sequenced during a study of shared clonotypes between healthy human individuals. Trimming removed 8 bases from V and 3 bases from J; junction bases left unmatched: 11. The CDR3 consists of 15 residues. The germline gives CDR1 GTSNPN, CDR2 SVGIG (reference sequence). About 200 ng DNA, tens of thousands of T cell genomes, went into each sorted-subset replicate PCR. The data were produced by immunoSEQ multiplex PCR, yet TCRdb's version contains in-frame clones alone and is incomplete. Of approximately 2.3 million clones in the sample, over 85% were seen once. Material: naive CD4+ T cells from PBMCs. Subset here: CD45RA+ positively selected. This sequence originates from a young man in good health. Some clones in this sample may be carry-over from other donors' samples. The chain combines TRBV30 with TRBJ2-3, with 10 nucleotides matching TRBD2. Here the CDR3 reads CAGKREGLLTDTQYF. The CDR3 nucleotides read TGTGCCGGGAAGCGGGAGGGCCTGTTGACAGATACGCAGTATTTT.